This TCR beta chain was profiled in a study of human T cells and chemical hapten exposure. During construction of the library, unique molecular identifiers were attached to individual cDNA molecules for quantitative, reproducible TCR counting. Using its own MiXCR run on the RACE reads, TCRdb lists one record per CDR3 protein. The sample shows roughly 120,000 distinct CDR3 sequences, roughly an eighth of them seen only once. The time point is: patch test 1, 2 weeks after DPC sensitization. The treatment was: therapeutic diphenylcyclopropenone sensitization with weekly scalp DPC. Investigators collected blood before applying each patch test. The authors extracted total RNA from unfractionated whole blood. Germline CDR1 is MDHEN and CDR2 is SYDVKM. The CDR3 contains 11 residues. The V gene end was trimmed by 2 bases and the J gene end by 9 bases; junction bases not matched to a gene: 1. Only a few counts were recorded for this clonotype. What it recognizes is unknown.

Study-level points and caveats: Sensitization with DPC brought no change to TCRs above 1 in 1000 in frequency.

The source of this sequence is a man in his late teens or twenties with alopecia areata. Some clones in this sample may be carry-over from other donors' samples. The gene calls are TRBV28 and TRBJ2-7, with 7 bases that match TRBD1. Sequenced here: whole blood, sampled in connection with sensitization to the hapten diphenylcyclopropenone (DPC). The chain's CDR3 is CASSLGDRQYF. CDR3 nucleotide sequence: TGTGCCAGCAGTTTAGGGGACAGGCAGTACTTC.